Reported below is one TCR beta chain. This clonotype was counted only a few times. Its antigen is still unknown. No base quality values were provided; no much bigger clone lies one nucleotide off. CDR1 and CDR2 (SGHRS, YFSETQ) derive from the germline V gene. V is shortened by 0 bases, J by 4 bases, and the region joining them spans 9 bases. The CDR3 sequence holds 14 residues, the cysteine and phenylalanine included. CDR3 DNA only is kept here, 42 bases in frame from base 1. This entry comes from a study of human T cells and chemical hapten exposure (dated by TCRdb to the early 2020s). A note on the overall study: For sensitization, 2% DPC in acetone was applied to an approximately 2 cm by approximately 2 cm area of upper inner arm skin. In alopecia patients, the study followed how the peripheral blood TCR repertoire changed in vivo over primary and secondary sensitization to diphenylcyclopropenone (DPC), a hapten. Approximately 28 alopecia patients gave blood for TCR sequencing at one to four time points (pre-sensitization, 2, 6 and 24 weeks). Throughout the study period of roughly 24 weeks, patients also received therapeutic DPC doses to the scalp every week. Alopecia areata with under or over 50% scalp involvement, alopecia totalis and alopecia universalis were represented in the patient cohort, which was mostly female. Libraries were combined into a pool for sequencing, and differences in TCR yield between samples came mainly from small differences in library volumes within the pool. Patch testing was performed on the upper back with Finn chambers containing 0.01% DPC, and the patch tests were scored after 6 days according to International Contact Dermatitis Research Group standards. Blood samples were taken from patients before sensitization (week 0) and then at 2, 6 and about 24 weeks after DPC sensitization. General findings and caveats noted by the study authors: Because all patients had alopecia, a presumed autoimmune disease, the immune response of the patients might differ from that of healthy individuals. Significantly more large CDR3 similarity clusters were formed by expanded TCRs than by pre-sensitization or healthy control sets, consistent with antigen-driven responses. The number of PT1 expanded TCRs positively correlated with patch test score, significant at thresholds 8, 16 and 32 but not 4. DPC sensitization did not change how many TCRs were above 1 in 1000 frequency, and no evidence was found of alterations in global repertoire structure. After repeated subsampling, the strength of the expansion versus patch-test correlation and the threshold at which it became significant changed.

The sample's time point label, in plain terms: patch test 3, about 24 weeks after DPC sensitization. The treatment or condition label, read with the paper, signifies: therapeutic diphenylcyclopropenone sensitization with weekly scalp DPC. At each patch-test visit, blood was drawn before the patch test was applied. Patients were considered eligible if aged 18 to 70, diagnosed with alopecia and deemed suitable for DPC therapy, and patients were excluded if pregnant. Total RNA was extracted from unfractionated whole blood collected in Tempus Blood RNA tubes. Libraries came from RACE. Sequencing instrument: NextSeq 500. During library preparation, unique molecular identifiers were attached to individual cDNA molecules so that TCRs could be counted quantitatively and reproducibly. For every blood RNA sample, sequencing covered both the TCR alpha and TCR beta chains. Per the authors' processing: The median number of TCRs per sample was 85,000 to 100,000, ranging from about 20,000 to 690,600. V, J and CDR3 annotation of the TCR reads was performed with the Decombinator software suite. For the PS versus PT1 abundance plots, all samples were subsampled to the same number of TCRs (28,000). TCRs were defined as expanded if absent before sensitization and observed at least eight times at the 2-week time point. TCRdb took the public reads, trimmed them with fastp at Q25, ran MiXCR for clone calling and kept in-frame beta chains. Rows are unified per CDR3 protein, each entry keeping the most common DNA and genes. The V and J calls, along with clone size, are taken from TCRdb and not from the paper's own processing. The sample profile shows about 160,000 distinct CDR3 sequences; about a quarter of them were found once. The ten largest clones add up to 2.1% of the sample.

The sample consisted of whole blood, taken in connection with sensitization to the hapten diphenylcyclopropenone (DPC). The chain is made from TRBV5-1 and TRBJ2-3; confidence is insufficient to name the D gene. The source of this sequence is a woman younger than 35 with alopecia areata. Some clones in this sample may be carry-over from other donors' samples. The CDR3 reads as follows: CASSLALDPDTQYF. Here is the DNA: TGCGCCAGCAGCTTGGCCCTAGATCCAGATACGCAGTATTTT.